The rows below give T cell receptor beta chains drawn from one sample of a study of cytomegalovirus exposure and HLA in healthy donors. Assay: immunoSEQ multiplex PCR; the TCRdb copy retains only in-frame clones and omits some. Among about 170,000 clones, approximately 59% were seen once, and the ten largest hold over 2.5%. The sample consisted of PBMCs. These receptors were taken from a man aged 35 to 55 in good health and CMV-seronegative. The conserved cysteine and the conserved F or W are not part of the CDR3 here. Each record gives: CDR3 protein, V gene, J gene.

ASRAGTATTGELF	TRBV6-1	TRBJ2-2
SVEGSGGYKQY	TRBV29-1	TRBJ2-5
ASSLDLIGNQPQH	TRBV11-2	TRBJ1-5
ASSYRGPGTDTQY	TRBV6-6	TRBJ2-3
ASRGHLQETQY	TRBV5-5	TRBJ2-5
ASSWSPSGGAGFGNEQF	TRBV7-2	TRBJ2-1
ASSQEGGDYEQY	TRBV4-2	TRBJ2-7
ASSVRGETYEQY	TRBV9	TRBJ2-7
ASSSLLSGAYEQY	TRBV27	TRBJ2-7
ASTGVGYEETQY	TRBV5-1	TRBJ2-5
ASSLSLAGGGEQY	TRBV7-2	TRBJ2-7
ASSLTRQVNSPLH	TRBV27	TRBJ1-6
ASSLDSGGSNQPQH	TRBV5-6	TRBJ1-5
ASSYAPGTASYEQY	TRBV7-9	TRBJ2-7
ASSDFAGGLSEAF	TRBV6-1	TRBJ1-1
SSTPRQGGRELF	TRBV7-9	TRBJ2-2
ASGRRGERETQY	TRBV6-5	TRBJ2-5
ASSARLAGLDEQY	TRBV5-1	TRBJ2-7
ASSFRGSQETQY	TRBV9	TRBJ2-5
ASSFGLAGGEQF	TRBV7-2	TRBJ2-1
ASSQSGGQGNSPLH	TRBV16	TRBJ1-6
ACGQYTGELF	TRBV2	TRBJ2-2
ASSLEGGANGELF	TRBV5-1	TRBJ2-2
ASIKGRDSSNQPQH	TRBV19	TRBJ1-5
ASSLEVDRSSYNSPLH	TRBV5-6	TRBJ1-6
ASSMLAGANEQF	TRBV19	TRBJ2-1
ASWTERLGQPQH	TRBV6-9	TRBJ1-5
ASSSAGDTYGYT	TRBV19	TRBJ1-2
ASRDGGANTGELF	TRBV5-1	TRBJ2-2
ASSFHLTSGAYEQY	TRBV7-2	TRBJ2-7
ASSTGLGAYGYT	TRBV6-6	TRBJ1-2
ASTRSGGANEQF	TRBV11-2	TRBJ2-1
AWIGRAGIGELF	TRBV30	TRBJ2-2
ASSLQGMNTEAF	TRBV19	TRBJ1-1
ASSLASRGAGNTIY	TRBV5-6	TRBJ1-3
AISGTQGPGYGYT	TRBV10-3	TRBJ1-2
ASSSFTGSSYNEQF	TRBV5-8	TRBJ2-1
ASSLGGRDRTNYGYT	TRBV5-1	TRBJ1-2
ASSPGGRTEAF	TRBV5-4	TRBJ1-1
ASSLIAGYEQF	TRBV7-3	TRBJ2-1
ASSKAPANTGELF	TRBV21-1	TRBJ2-2
ASSERGAGGLSNTEAF	TRBV2	TRBJ1-1
AWSIQGNAGNTIY	TRBV30	TRBJ1-3
ASTPGQGATNEKLF	TRBV2	TRBJ1-4
ASSRTGSYEQY	TRBV5-1	TRBJ2-7
AWDPSGSRTDTQY	TRBV30	TRBJ2-3
ASSMRGPPYEQY	TRBV19	TRBJ2-7
ASSSRDRGYEQY	TRBV27	TRBJ2-7
ASSPPRRGGETQY	TRBV7-9	TRBJ2-5
ASSPGTLNTEAF	TRBV6-5	TRBJ1-1
ASGGRVNTGELF	TRBV7-7	TRBJ2-2
AWGQGLGEQY	TRBV30	TRBJ2-7
ASSNLGGWAGNTIY	TRBV5-4	TRBJ1-3
ASRPGGLLAGPRETQY	TRBV5-4	TRBJ2-5
ASSLASSNQPQH	TRBV4-1	TRBJ1-5
ASSFFRGSHNEQF	TRBV7-2	TRBJ2-1
AWSVSLGGYT	TRBV30	TRBJ1-2
ASSGRESGANVLT	TRBV6-1	TRBJ2-6